Sequencing of this TCR beta chain was carried out in a study of Graves' ophthalmopathy and Graves' hyperthyroidism. The CDR3 is made up of 14 amino acids. The junction had 8 bases not matched to a gene; V was cut back by 2 bases and J by 7 bases. Per the germline V gene, CDR1 is SGHTS and CDR2 is YDEGEE. Amplifying from RNA transcripts, the study obtained TCR beta CDR3 regions. The library came from an HTBI-primed first-round RT-PCR and a second-round multiplex PCR. One entry per CDR3 protein, called by TCRdb with MiXCR from the multiplex PCR reads. Of a few hundred thousand distinct CDR3 sequences in the sample, just under 40% were seen once. This clonotype was recorded at least ten times. Its antigen is currently unknown. Only newly diagnosed hyperthyroidism patients aged 18 to 65, with under 2 months' duration, were enrolled. Certain patients, namely those with other autoimmune diseases, uncontrolled infections, pregnancy or lactation, were excluded.

General study points: At around 68% sensitivity and approximately 72% specificity, the model predicted progression of the ophthalmopathy.

Sequenced input: peripheral blood or thyroid tissue (not recorded which). The chain has TRBV5-8 and TRBJ2-7, with 8 positions matching TRBD1. This clonotype originated in an adult man with Graves' hyperthyroidism. The CDR3 sequence: CASSFGQGAREQYF. In DNA, the CDR3 is TGTGCCAGCAGCTTCGGGCAGGGGGCGAGGGAGCAGTACTTC.